Below, 20 T cell receptor beta chains from the same sample are listed, as sequenced in a study of CD8+ T cells in alopecia areata. Extraction and reverse transcription of RNA yielded cDNA as the sequencing template. Here immunoSEQ multiplex PCR was the method, and the copy in TCRdb shows in-frame clones only, minus some. The data show about 120,000 clones, 61% seen once. Treatment here: oral pan-JAK inhibitor, 5-10 mg twice daily. The sequencing here drew on CD4+ T cells sorted from blood, taken at week 4, from a patient treated with tofacitinib. Source of these receptors: a human donor with alopecia areata.

Here the CDR3 DNA reads TGCGCCAGCAGCATAGCGGGGTACAATGAGCAGTTCTTC. Protein sequence: CASSIAGYNEQFF. The chain combines TRBV5-1 with TRBJ2-1; 8 bases are a match to TRBD2. Germline loops: CDR1 SGHRS, CDR2 YFSETQ. The CDR3 is 13 amino acids. J was trimmed by 4 bases and V by 4 bases; bases with no gene match: 1. The full variable domain, with the rest looked up from reference TRBV5-1 and TRBJ2-1, is KAGVTQTPRYLIKTRGQQVTLSCSPISGHRSVSWYQQTPGQGLQFLFEYFSETQRNKGNFPGRFSGRQFSNSRSEMNVSTLELGDSALYLCASSIAGYNEQFFGPGTRLTVL.

CDR3 amino acids: CASSLVIVNQPQHF. The CDR3 bases are TGTGCCAGCAGCTTAGTGATTGTTAATCAGCCCCAGCATTTT. This chain connects TRBV7-2 to TRBJ1-5, with D unresolved. Germline CDR1 and CDR2: SGHTA and FQGNSA. CDR3 length: 14 residues. V was shortened by 1 base and J by 4 bases, with 8 bases between the two germline ends. Variable domain in full (rest from reference TRBV7-2 and TRBJ1-5): GAGVSQSPSNKVTEKGKDVELRCDPISGHTALYWYRQSLGQGLEFLIYFQGNSAPDKSGLPSDRFSAERTGGSVSTLTIQRTQQEDSAVYLCASSLVIVNQPQHFGDGTRLSIL.

The chain is built from TRBV2 and TRBJ2-3; D ambiguous. Trimming removed 3 bases from V and 0 bases from J, with 7 bases in between. The CDR3 spans 14 residues. Germline CDR1 and CDR2: SNHLY and FYNNEI. This CDR3 is CASSELDSTDTQYF. The CDR3 region has the DNA TGTGCCAGCAGTGAGCTGGATAGCACAGATACGCAGTATTTT.

The table lists this clone with a few counts. The V gene is TRBV5-1, the J gene TRBJ2-1, with D tentatively TRBD2 (5 bases). The V and J ends lost 4 bases and 10 bases respectively, with 18 bases between them. The germline V gene has CDR1 SGHRS and CDR2 YFSETQ. The CDR3 totals 14 residues. This CDR3 reads CASSRVSSSDEQFF. Here the CDR3 DNA reads TGCGCCAGCAGCCGTGTGTCTAGCTCGGACGAGCAGTTCTTC.

This chain joins TRBV11-2 and TRBJ2-1, with TRBD2 matching 7 bases. The CDR3 has 16 amino acids. V lost 1 base, J lost 8 bases, and 11 bases stayed unmatched. Germline V CDR1 and CDR2: SGHAT, FQNNGV. The CDR3 DNA is TGTGCCAGCAGCTTAGCCCCTAGAGCGGGATCGGATGAGCAGTTCTTC. Its translation: CASSLAPRAGSDEQFF.

This clone turned up a few times. The chain couples TRBV29-1 to TRBJ2-3; possibly TRBD1 for D (6 bases). There are 13 residues in the CDR3. V lost 4 bases, J lost 0 bases, and 8 bases lay in between. CDR1 is SQVTM and CDR2 is ANQGSEA in the germline V gene. CDR3 nucleotide sequence: TGCAGCGTTGGCGGACAGAGCACAGATACGCAGTATTTT. It translates to CSVGGQSTDTQYF.

The V and J genes are TRBV25-1 and TRBJ2-5, with D perhaps matching TRBD1 (6 bases). Germline lookup yields CDR1 MGHDK and CDR2 SYGVNS. The CDR3 runs to 14 residues. With 2 bases removed from V and 0 bases from J, the gap between germline ends came to 7 bases. The CDR3 is CASSEGGNQETQYF. In nucleotides, the CDR3 is TGTGCCAGCAGTGAAGGGGGCAACCAAGAGACCCAGTACTTC.

The chain employs TRBV29-1 and TRBJ2-7; 7 nucleotides agree with TRBD2. The V segment lost 3 bases and the J segment 3 bases; nucleotides outside the gene matches: 8. The CDR3 sequence is 14 residues long. Germline lookup yields CDR1 SQVTM and CDR2 ANQGSEA. CDR3 sequence: CSVDQPGGVYEQYF. As DNA, the CDR3 is TGCAGCGTTGACCAACCGGGGGGAGTCTACGAGCAGTACTTC.

The V and J genes are TRBV7-2 and TRBJ2-7, with a possible D match to TRBD2 (6 bases). The length of the CDR3 is 14 residues. Germline V gene data show CDR1 as SGHTA and CDR2 as FQGNSA. The V end was cut by 7 bases, the J end by 0 bases, with 13 bases between. CDR3 bases: TGTGCCAGCAACGAGGGCGGGGTCTCCTACGAGCAGTACTTC. Amino acids: CASNEGGVSYEQYF. Together with reference TRBV7-2 and TRBJ2-7, the CDR3 gives the full variable domain: GAGVSQSPSNKVTEKGKDVELRCDPISGHTALYWYRQSLGQGLEFLIYFQGNSAPDKSGLPSDRFSAERTGGSVSTLTIQRTQQEDSAVYLCASNEGGVSYEQYFGPGTRLTVT.

The J gene is TRBJ2-2, the V gene TRBV25-1; no definite D call. CDR1 MGHDK and CDR2 SYGVNS come from the germline V gene. The V end lost 2 bases, the J end lost 1 base, and 8 bases lay between the germline ends. The CDR3 consists of 15 residues. The CDR3 here is CASSENVMNTGELFF. In DNA, the CDR3 is TGTGCCAGCAGTGAAAATGTGATGAACACCGGGGAGCTGTTTTTT.

This chain links TRBV29-1 with TRBJ2-1; 8 nucleotides match TRBD1. CDR1 and CDR2 from the germline V gene are SQVTM and ANQGSEA. V lost 1 base and J lost 0; bases outside the gene matches: 5. The CDR3 runs 16 residues. This CDR3 reads CSVEGTTGGSYNEQFF. Here the CDR3 DNA reads TGCAGCGTTGAAGGGACTACAGGGGGCTCCTACAATGAGCAGTTCTTC.

V is TRBV4-3 and J is TRBJ1-2; D call uncertain. Germline V gene data show CDR1 as LGHNA and CDR2 as YSLEER. CDR3 size: 13 residues. Trimming pared 4 bases from V and 8 bases from J, leaving 14 bases between. CDR3 protein: CASSPSRDSGYTF. The CDR3 DNA reads TGCGCCAGCAGCCCCTCTCGGGATAGCGGCTACACCTTC.

There are a few counts of this clone. This chain uses TRBV5-6 with TRBJ2-5; D remains unclear. The ends were cut back, 2 bases at V and 5 bases at J, with 13 bases in the middle. The CDR3 is 14 amino acids. The germline CDR1 and CDR2 sequences are SGHDT and YYEEEE. CDR3 in amino acids: CASSFVQGVETQYF. The CDR3 nucleotides read TGTGCCAGCAGCTTCGTCCAAGGCGTTGAGACCCAGTACTTC.

This clone is a singleton in its sample. The chain couples TRBV5-3 to TRBJ1-5; no clear D gene. TRBV5-3 is classed as an ORF, of uncertain function. Trimming pared 5 bases from V and 3 bases from J, leaving 15 bases between. The CDR3 is 15 residues long. CDR3 sequence reads: CARRLYREANQPQHF. The CDR3 coding sequence is TGTGCCAGAAGACTTTACCGGGAGGCCAATCAGCCCCAGCATTTT.

The count of this clone is one. The J gene is TRBJ2-2, the V gene TRBV5-6; TRBD2 matches 8 bases. The ends lost 1 base at V and 4 bases at J; junction bases unmatched: 9. Germline V gene data show CDR1 as SGHDT and CDR2 as YYEEEE. This CDR3 comprises 17 residues. The CDR3 DNA is TGTGCCAGCAGCTTGAGTTGGGGCGGGGGGCCCACCGGGGAGCTGTTTTTT. Amino acid sequence: CASSLSWGGGPTGELFF.

The CDR3, as DNA: TGTGCCAGCAGTGAAGGGGCGGGGGTTTCCTACAATGAGCAGTTCTTC. This codes for CASSEGAGVSYNEQFF. The rearrangement joins TRBV2 to TRBJ2-1, with TRBD2 matching over 7 bases. V lost 1 base and J lost 1; bases outside the gene matches: 4. Per germline, CDR1 SNHLY and CDR2 FYNNEI. The CDR3 extends over 16 amino acids.

The chain uses TRBV6-6 and TRBJ2-7; a weak D match, TRBD1 (6 bases). The germline V gene has CDR1 MNHNY and CDR2 SVGAGI (reference sequence). The CDR3 extends over 14 amino acids. The V end was cut by 6 bases, the J end by 2 bases, with 14 bases between. The CDR3 coding sequence is TGTGCCAGCAGCCCCCGACAGGCCACCTACGAGCAGTACTTC. Its protein product is CASSPRQATYEQYF.

The chain is built from TRBV18 and TRBJ2-3; D gene ambiguous. CDR1 is KGHSH and CDR2 is LQKENI in the germline V gene. The CDR3 consists of 13 residues. The ends were cut back, 6 bases at V and 3 bases at J, with 10 bases in the middle. The DNA of the CDR3 is TGTGCCAGCTCCCTTGGATCTACAGATACGCAGTATTTT. Translating gives CASSLGSTDTQYF.

The J gene is TRBJ1-2, the V gene TRBV30; D gene ambiguous. Germline CDR1 GTSNPN, CDR2 SVGIG (reference sequence). This CDR3 spans 13 amino acids. The V end lost 8 bases, the J end lost 8 bases, and 21 bases lay between the germline ends. The CDR3 reads CAGQSDSVAGYTF. As DNA, the CDR3 is TGTGCCGGCCAATCTGATTCAGTGGCCGGCTACACCTTC. The whole variable domain, filled in from reference TRBV30 and TRBJ1-2, reads SQTIHQWPATLVQPVGSPLSLECTVEGTSNPNLYWYRQAAGRGLQLLFYSVGIGQISSEVPQNLSASRPQDRQFILSSKKLLLSDSGFYLCAGQSDSVAGYTFGSGTRLTVV.

As regards this clone: Additional DNA sequences in this sample encode the identical CDR3. The chain couples TRBV30 to TRBJ2-2; D remains ambiguous. V gave up 3 bases and J gave up 4 bases, with 6 bases separating them. Germline V gene sequence: CDR1 GTSNPN, CDR2 SVGIG (reference sequence). The CDR3 is 12 residues long. CDR3 DNA sequence: TGTGCCTGGAGCCCCGGCACCGGGGAGCTGTTTTTT. This encodes CAWSPGTGELFF.